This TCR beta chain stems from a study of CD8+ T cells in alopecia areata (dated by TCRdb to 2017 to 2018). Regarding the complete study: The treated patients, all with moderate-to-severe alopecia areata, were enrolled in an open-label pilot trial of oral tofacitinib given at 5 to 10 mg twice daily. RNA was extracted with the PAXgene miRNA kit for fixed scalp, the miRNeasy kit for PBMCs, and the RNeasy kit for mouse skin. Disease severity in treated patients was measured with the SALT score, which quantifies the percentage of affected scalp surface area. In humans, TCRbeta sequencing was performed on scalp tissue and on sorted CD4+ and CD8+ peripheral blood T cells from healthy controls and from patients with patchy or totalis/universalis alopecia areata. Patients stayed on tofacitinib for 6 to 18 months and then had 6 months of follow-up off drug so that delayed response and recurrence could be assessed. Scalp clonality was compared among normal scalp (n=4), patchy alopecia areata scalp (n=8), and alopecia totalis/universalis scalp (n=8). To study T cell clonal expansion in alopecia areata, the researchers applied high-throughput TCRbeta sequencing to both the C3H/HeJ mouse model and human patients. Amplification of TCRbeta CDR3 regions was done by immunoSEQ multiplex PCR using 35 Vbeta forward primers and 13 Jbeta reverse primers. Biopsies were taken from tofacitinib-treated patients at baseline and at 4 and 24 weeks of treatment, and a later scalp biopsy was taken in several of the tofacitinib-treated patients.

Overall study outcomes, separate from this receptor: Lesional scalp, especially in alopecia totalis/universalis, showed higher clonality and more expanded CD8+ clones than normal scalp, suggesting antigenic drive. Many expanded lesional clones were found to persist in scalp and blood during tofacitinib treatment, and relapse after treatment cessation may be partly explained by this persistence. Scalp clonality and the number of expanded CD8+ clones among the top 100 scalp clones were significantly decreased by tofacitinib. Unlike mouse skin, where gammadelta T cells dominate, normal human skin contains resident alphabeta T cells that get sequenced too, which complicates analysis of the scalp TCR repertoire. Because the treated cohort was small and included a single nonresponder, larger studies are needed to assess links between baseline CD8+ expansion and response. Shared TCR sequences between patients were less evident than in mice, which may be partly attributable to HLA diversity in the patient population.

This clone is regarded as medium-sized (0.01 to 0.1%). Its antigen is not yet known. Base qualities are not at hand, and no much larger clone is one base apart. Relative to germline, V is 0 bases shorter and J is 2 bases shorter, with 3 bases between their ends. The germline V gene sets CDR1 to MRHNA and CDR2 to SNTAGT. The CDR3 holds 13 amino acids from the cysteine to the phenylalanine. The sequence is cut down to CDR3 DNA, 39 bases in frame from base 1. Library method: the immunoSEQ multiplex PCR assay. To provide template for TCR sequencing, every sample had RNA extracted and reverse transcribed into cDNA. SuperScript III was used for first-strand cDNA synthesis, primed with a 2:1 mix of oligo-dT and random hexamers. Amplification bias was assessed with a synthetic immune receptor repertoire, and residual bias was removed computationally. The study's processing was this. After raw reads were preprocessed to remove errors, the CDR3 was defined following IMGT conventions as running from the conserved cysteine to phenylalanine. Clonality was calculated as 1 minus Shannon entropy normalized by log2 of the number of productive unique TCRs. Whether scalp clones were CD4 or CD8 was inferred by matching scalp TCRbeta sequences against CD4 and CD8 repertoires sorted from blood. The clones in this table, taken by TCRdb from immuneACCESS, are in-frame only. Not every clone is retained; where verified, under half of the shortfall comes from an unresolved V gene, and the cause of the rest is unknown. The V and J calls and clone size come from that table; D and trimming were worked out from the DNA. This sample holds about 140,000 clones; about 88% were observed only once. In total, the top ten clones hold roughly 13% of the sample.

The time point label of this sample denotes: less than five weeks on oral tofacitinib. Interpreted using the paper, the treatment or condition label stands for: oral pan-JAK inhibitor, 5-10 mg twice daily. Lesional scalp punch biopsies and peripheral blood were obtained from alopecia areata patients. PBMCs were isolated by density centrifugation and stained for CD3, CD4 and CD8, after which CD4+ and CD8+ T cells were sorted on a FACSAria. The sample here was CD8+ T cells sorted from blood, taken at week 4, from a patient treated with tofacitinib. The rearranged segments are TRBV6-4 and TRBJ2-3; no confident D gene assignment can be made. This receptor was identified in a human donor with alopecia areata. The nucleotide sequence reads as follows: TGTGCCAGCAGTGACTCAGACACAGATACGCAGTATTTT. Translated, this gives CASSDSDTDTQYF.